Below, 14 T cell receptor beta chains from the same sample are listed, as sequenced in a study of blood T cell repertoires in COVID-19. The table came from immunoSEQ multiplex PCR; TCRdb's copy has only in-frame clones and leaves some out. The data hold 200,000 to 250,000 clones, with around nine tenths observed a single time. The sample consisted of peripheral blood. These receptors were collected from a woman aged 18-29 years who had recovered from COVID-19.

The chain employs TRBV7-8 and TRBJ1-3; 8 bases agree with TRBD1. V was clipped by 4 bases and J by 0 bases; unmatched bases: 2. This CDR3 has 15 amino acids. Germline V gene lookup returns CDR1 SGHVS and CDR2 FQNEAQ. CDR3 sequence: CASSWDRSSGNTIYF. The CDR3 nucleotides are TGTGCCAGCAGCTGGGACAGGAGCTCTGGAAACACCATATATTTT.

On this clone: Other nucleotide sequences from this sample produce the same CDR3. The gene calls are TRBV19 and TRBJ1-1, with a weak D call TRBD1 (5 bases). The CDR3 extends over 13 amino acids. Trimming shortened V by 1 base and J by 5 bases, and 8 bases separated the two germline ends. Germline CDR1 is LNHDA and CDR2 is SQIVND (reference sequence). This CDR3 is CASSIGGVTEAFF. The CDR3 DNA reads TGTGCCAGTAGTATAGGGGGGGTGACTGAAGCTTTCTTT. The full variable domain, with the rest looked up from reference TRBV19 and TRBJ1-1, is DGGITQSPKYLFRKEGQNVTLSCEQNLNHDAMYWYRQDPGQGLRLIYYSQIVNDFQKGDIAEGYSVSREKKESFPLTVTSAQKNPTAFYLCASSIGGVTEAFFGQGTRLTVV.

The CDR3 bases are TGTGCCAGCAGCGCCCAACAGGGGTCCCGTTCACCCCTCCACTTT. Translated, it gives CASSAQQGSRSPLHF. The chain carries TRBV7-2 and TRBJ1-6, with TRBD1 matching 7 bases. Unmatched junction bases numbered 10, after V lost 5 bases and J lost 9 bases. CDR3 length: 15 amino acids. Germline V gene sequence: CDR1 SGHTA, CDR2 FQGNSA.

V gene TRBV4-3 combines with J gene TRBJ1-1, with 7 bases matching TRBD1. V was clipped by 4 bases and J by 0 bases; unmatched bases: 8. CDR1 LGHNA and CDR2 YSLEER come from the germline V gene. The CDR3 is made up of 16 amino acids. The CDR3 protein is CASSPGQMILNTEAFF. CDR3 in DNA: TGCGCCAGCAGCCCGGGACAGATGATCTTGAACACTGAAGCTTTCTTT.

CDR3 residues: CASSPFRAREYNEQFF. As DNA, the CDR3 is TGTGCCAGCAGCCCATTCCGGGCCCGGGAATACAATGAGCAGTTCTTC. The gene calls are TRBV6-6 and TRBJ2-1; D might be TRBD2 (5 bases). Germline lookup yields CDR1 MNHNY and CDR2 SVGAGI (reference sequence). CDR3 length equals 16 residues. Trimming removed 6 bases at V and 4 bases at J, with 19 bases between.

The chain uses TRBV5-1 and TRBJ1-4, with D possibly matching TRBD1 (5 bases). The CDR3 runs 14 residues. Germline V lookup: CDR1 SGHRS, CDR2 YFSETQ. Trimming cost V 4 bases and J 4 bases, with 11 bases left between them. CDR3 region: CASSATDLNEKLFF. The DNA for the CDR3 is TGCGCCAGCAGCGCGACAGACCTTAATGAAAAACTGTTTTTT.

This clone was detected once. J is TRBJ2-3 and V is TRBV7-9, with 9 bases matching TRBD2. The CDR3 contains 16 residues. After removal of 7 bases from V and 4 bases from J, the junction contained 12 bases not matched to a gene. CDR1 SEHNR and CDR2 FQNEAQ come from the germline V gene (reference sequence). The CDR3 region has the DNA TGTGCCAGCACCCTGGCGGGAGGGCCCTCACCAGATACGCAGTATTTT. It specifies CASTLAGGPSPDTQYF.

The chain combines TRBV18 with TRBJ2-2, with no clear D. CDR1 KGHSH and CDR2 LQKENI come from the germline V gene. The ends were cut back, 8 bases at V and 2 bases at J, with 12 bases in the middle. The CDR3 loop spans 14 amino acids. The CDR3 bases are TGTGCCAGCCTCGAACAGAAAAACACCGGGGAGCTGTTTTTT. It specifies CASLEQKNTGELFF.

The rearrangement uses TRBV6-5 and TRBJ2-3; TRBD1 aligns across 7 bases. This CDR3 contains 15 residues. Losses at the gene ends were 2 bases for V and 2 bases for J; bases not matched to a gene: 4. CDR1 and CDR2 (germline): MNHEY, SVGAGI. The CDR3 is CASSYRGQTTDTQYF. As DNA, the CDR3 is TGTGCCAGCAGTTACCGGGGACAGACCACAGATACGCAGTATTTT.

This chain links TRBV30 with TRBJ2-1, with no clear D. V lost 7 bases, J lost 9 bases, and 13 bases lay in between. The germline V gene has CDR1 GTSNPN and CDR2 SVGIG (reference sequence). The CDR3 spans 11 residues. CDR3 nucleotides: TGTGCCTCAAGAGAAGACACTGAGCAGTTCTTC. Encoded protein: CASREDTEQFF.

This sequence joins TRBV6-5 and TRBJ1-3; TRBD1 matches at 8 bases. Germline trimming cut 6 bases from V and 0 bases from J; bases unmatched to any gene: 4. This CDR3 comprises 15 residues. CDR1 is MNHEY, CDR2 SVGAGI, per germline. CDR3 coding DNA: TGTGCCAGCAGATGGACAGGGAACTCTGGAAACACCATATATTTT. It is translated as CASRWTGNSGNTIYF.

The gene calls are TRBV11-3 and TRBJ2-1, with 11 bases fitting TRBD2. The junction had 6 bases not matched to a gene; V was cut back by 5 bases and J by 6 bases. The CDR3 has 15 residues. The germline gives CDR1 SGHNT, CDR2 YENEEA. Here the CDR3 DNA reads TGTGCCAGCAGCCGGGCTAGCGGGAGGAGCAATGAGCAGTTCTTC. Its protein product is CASSRASGRSNEQFF.

This clone was observed once. The rearrangement uses TRBV4-1 and TRBJ2-5; TRBD1 aligns across 10 bases. The trim removed 0 bases at V and 5 bases at J, leaving 6 bases unmatched. The CDR3 is 16 residues long. Germline CDR1 and CDR2: MGHRA and YSYEKL. The CDR3 DNA is TGCGCCAGCAGCCAAGAGGGGACAGGGGCCGGGGAGACCCAGTACTTC. This encodes CASSQEGTGAGETQYF.

The chain links TRBV10-2 to TRBJ2-2; no reliable D call. The CDR3 totals 16 residues. V lost 3 bases to trimming and J lost 1 base, with 12 bases between them. The germline V gene encodes CDR1 WSHSY and CDR2 SAAADI. This CDR3 is CASSESRGLNTGELFF. In DNA, the CDR3 is TGCGCCAGCAGTGAATCGAGAGGATTGAACACCGGGGAGCTGTTTTTT.